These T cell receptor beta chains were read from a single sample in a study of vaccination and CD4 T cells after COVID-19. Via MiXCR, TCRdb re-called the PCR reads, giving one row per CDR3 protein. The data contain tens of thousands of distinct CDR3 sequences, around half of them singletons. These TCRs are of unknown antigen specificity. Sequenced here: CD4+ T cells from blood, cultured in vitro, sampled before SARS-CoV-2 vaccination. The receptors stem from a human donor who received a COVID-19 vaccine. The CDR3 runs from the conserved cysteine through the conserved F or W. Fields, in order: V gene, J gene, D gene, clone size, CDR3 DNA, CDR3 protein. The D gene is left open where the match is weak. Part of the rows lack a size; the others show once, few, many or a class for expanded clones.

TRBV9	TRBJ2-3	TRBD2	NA	TGTGCCAGCAGCGTCGAAAGCGGGACGAGCACAGATACGCAGTATTTT	CASSVESGTSTDTQYF
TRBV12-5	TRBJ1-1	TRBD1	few	TGTGCTAGTGGTTTAAGTACAGGGGGAGCGACTGAAGCTTTCTTT	CASGLSTGGATEAFF
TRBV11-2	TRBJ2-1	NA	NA	TGTGCCAGCAGCTTAGATCGTAGCTCCTACAATGAGCAGTTCTTC	CASSLDRSSYNEQFF
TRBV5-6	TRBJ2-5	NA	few	TGTGCCAGCAGCACTGGACGTACCGAAGAGACCCAGTACTTC	CASSTGRTEETQYF
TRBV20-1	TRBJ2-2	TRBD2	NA	TGCAGTGCTAGAGGGACTAGCGGGGGAGTAACCGGGGAGCTGTTTTTT	CSARGTSGGVTGELFF
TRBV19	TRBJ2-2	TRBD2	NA	TGTGCCAGTAGTATTACGGGGCGGCGGGGGACCGGGGAGCTGTTTTTT	CASSITGRRGTGELFF
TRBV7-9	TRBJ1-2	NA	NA	TGTGCCAGCAGCCCAGGTGAATCGTATGGCTACACCTTC	CASSPGESYGYTF
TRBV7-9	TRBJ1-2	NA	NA	TGTGCCAGCAGCTTGGGGTCTGATGGCTACACCTTC	CASSLGSDGYTF
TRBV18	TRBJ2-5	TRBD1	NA	TGTGCCAGCTCACCAGGACAGGGGTACCAGGAGACCCAGTACTTC	CASSPGQGYQETQYF
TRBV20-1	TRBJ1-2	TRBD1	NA	TGCAGTGCTGGAACGCAGGGGGCAGGGGGCTACACCTTC	CSAGTQGAGGYTF
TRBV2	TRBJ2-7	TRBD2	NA	TGTGCCAGCAGTGAAGTAGCGGGGGGCGAGCAGTACTTC	CASSEVAGGEQYF
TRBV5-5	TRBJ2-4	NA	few	TGTGCCAGCAGCCCGGTCCTAGCTCTAGCCAAAAACATTCAGTACTTC	CASSPVLALAKNIQYF
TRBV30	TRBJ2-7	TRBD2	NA	TGTGCCTGGAAGGCTAGCGGGGTCCTCCCGTCCTACGAGCAGTACTTC	CAWKASGVLPSYEQYF
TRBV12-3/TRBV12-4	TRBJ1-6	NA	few	TGTGCCAGCAGTCCAGGGAACACCCTCCACTTT	CASSPGNTLHF
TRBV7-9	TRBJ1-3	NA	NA	TGTGCCAGCATGAGCCAGGAGAATCTGAGCTCTGGAAACACCATATATTTT	CASMSQENLSSGNTIYF
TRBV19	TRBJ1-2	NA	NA	TGTGCCAGTAGAGACAAGGGGACACCCAACTATGGCTACACCTTC	CASRDKGTPNYGYTF
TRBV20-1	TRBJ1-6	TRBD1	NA	TGCAGTGTTCATCCGGGGACAGATAATTCACCCCTCCACTTT	CSVHPGTDNSPLHF
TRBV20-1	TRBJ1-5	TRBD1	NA	TGCAGTGCTAGAGATCTAGGACAGGGGGCCCAGCCCCAGCATTTT	CSARDLGQGAQPQHF
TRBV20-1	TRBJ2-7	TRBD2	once	TGCAGTGCTAGAGATCCACTAGCGGGGGGCACCTACGAGCAGTACTTC	CSARDPLAGGTYEQYF
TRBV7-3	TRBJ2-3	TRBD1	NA	TGTGCCAGCAGCCCCGGGACAGCCCCAGATACGCAGTATTTT	CASSPGTAPDTQYF
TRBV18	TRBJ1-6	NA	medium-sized	TGTGCCAGCTCAGGGTCCACAGACCGGTATAATTCACCCCTCCACTTT	CASSGSTDRYNSPLHF
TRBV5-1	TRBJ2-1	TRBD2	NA	TGCGCCAGCAGCTGGGGGACTAGCGGGGGCAGCGAGCAGTTCTTC	CASSWGTSGGSEQFF
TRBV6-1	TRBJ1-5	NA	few	TGTGCCAGCACGCAGGGGCCTGCCCAGCCCCAGCATTTT	CASTQGPAQPQHF
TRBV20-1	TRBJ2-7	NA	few	TGCAGTGCTAGGAGCTCCTACGAGCAGTACTTC	CSARSSYEQYF
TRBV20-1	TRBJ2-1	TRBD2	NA	TGCAGTGCTAGAGACCCCCCGACTAGCGGGGTCCACAATGAGCAGTTCTTC	CSARDPPTSGVHNEQFF
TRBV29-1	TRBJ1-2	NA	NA	TGCAGCGTTGATCGTTCATCCAGGAGACAGAGCTATGGCTACACCTTC	CSVDRSSRRQSYGYTF
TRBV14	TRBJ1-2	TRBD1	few	TGTGCCAGCAGCCCATACCGGACAGGCGGGGACTATGGCTACACCTTC	CASSPYRTGGDYGYTF
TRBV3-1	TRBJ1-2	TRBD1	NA	TGTGCCAGCAGCCAAGTGGGGACAGCTAACTATGGCTACACCTTC	CASSQVGTANYGYTF
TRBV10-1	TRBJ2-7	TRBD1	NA	TGCGCCACATCGAGGGGACAGGGTGGCGAGCAGTACTTC	CATSRGQGGEQYF
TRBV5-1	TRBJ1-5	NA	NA	TGCGCCAGCAGCTCCGAGGGAGTAGGGAATCAGCCCCAGCATTTT	CASSSEGVGNQPQHF
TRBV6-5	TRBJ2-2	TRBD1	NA	TGTGCCAGCAGTTACCCGGGGACAGGGGACACCGGGGAGCTGTTTTTT	CASSYPGTGDTGELFF
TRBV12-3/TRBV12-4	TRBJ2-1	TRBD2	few	TGTGCCAGCAGTTTTGGCGGGGGGGATGAGCAGTTCTTC	CASSFGGGDEQFF
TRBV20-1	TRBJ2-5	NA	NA	TGCAGTGCTAGAGATTTCAGGGAGACCGAACAAGAGACCCAGTACTTC	CSARDFRETEQETQYF
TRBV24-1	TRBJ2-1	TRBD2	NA	TGTGCCACCAGTGATTCGACTAGCGGGGGGTTATACAATGAGCAGTTCTTC	CATSDSTSGGLYNEQFF
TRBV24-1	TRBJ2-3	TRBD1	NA	TGTGCCACCAGTGGGACAGGGGATAGCACAGATACGCAGTATTTT	CATSGTGDSTDTQYF
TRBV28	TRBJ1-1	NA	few	TGTGCCAGCAGCCGACCGGGGCTTAGGCGGACTGAAGCTTTCTTT	CASSRPGLRRTEAFF
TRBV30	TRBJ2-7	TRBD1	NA	TGTGCCTGGGGGGGGACAGGGATGATCCACGAGCAGTACTTC	CAWGGTGMIHEQYF
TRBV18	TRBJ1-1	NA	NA	TGTGCCAGCTCACCACCAAACAGGGCAAGAGATGAAGCTTTCTTT	CASSPPNRARDEAFF
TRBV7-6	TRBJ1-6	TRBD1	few	TGTGCCAGCAGCTTAGTAGCGGAGACAGGGGGCAAGTTCAATTCACCCCTCCACTTT	CASSLVAETGGKFNSPLHF
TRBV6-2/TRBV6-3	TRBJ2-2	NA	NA	TGTGCCAGCACTTCTAGGATTAACACCGGGGAGCTGTTTTTT	CASTSRINTGELFF
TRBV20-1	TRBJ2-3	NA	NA	TGCAGTGCTAGCGGACCTAGCCGCTATACGCAGTATTTT	CSASGPSRYTQYF
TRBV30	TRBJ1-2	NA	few	TGTGCCTGGAGTGTGGGGCAGTCCTACACCTTC	CAWSVGQSYTF
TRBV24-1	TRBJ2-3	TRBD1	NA	TGTGCCACGGGGACAGGGGCAGGGGATACGCAGTATTTT	CATGTGAGDTQYF
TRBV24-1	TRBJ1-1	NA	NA	TGTGCCACCAGTACGGGGGGTGGTACTGAAGCTTTCTTT	CATSTGGGTEAFF
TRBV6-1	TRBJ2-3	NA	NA	TGTGCCAGCAGTGAGGAAGGACAGACTAGCACAGATACGCAGTATTTT	CASSEEGQTSTDTQYF
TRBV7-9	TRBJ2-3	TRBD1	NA	TGTGCCAGCAGCTTAGCGCGGGACAGGAGCGGTACGCAGTATTTT	CASSLARDRSGTQYF
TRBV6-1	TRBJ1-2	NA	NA	TGTGCCAGCACCCTCGGGCCAAGCTATGGCTACACCTTC	CASTLGPSYGYTF